Listed below are T cell receptor beta chains from one sample, sequenced in a study of beta chain features in type 1 diabetes. Profiling relied on immunoSEQ multiplex PCR, and the TCRdb table lists in-frame clones only, not all of them. Found here are some 190,000 clones, 7% to 9% of them singletons; the top ten hold approximately 0.5%. Sequenced sample: central memory CD4+ T cells from blood. These receptors were collected from a man aged 18 to 29 with type 1 diabetes. Each CDR3 is given with its conserved first and last residue. The D gene is left open where the match is weak. Some rows mark clone size as missing; the rest say once, few, many or name a class of expanded clone.

D gene,clone size,J gene,V gene,CDR3 protein,CDR3 DNA
TRBD2,few,TRBJ2-5,TRBV15,CATSREGSGVEETQYF,TGTGCCACCAGCAGGGAGGGTAGCGGGGTCGAGGAGACCCAGTACTTC
.,many,TRBJ1-1,TRBV5-1,CASSTQGDTEAFF,TGCGCCAGCAGCACGCAGGGCGACACTGAAGCTTTCTTT
.,.,TRBJ2-2,TRBV18,CASSPEQSTGELFF,TGTGCCAGCTCACCAGAACAAAGCACCGGGGAGCTGTTTTTT
.,.,TRBJ2-7,TRBV6-6,CASSRERTFNEQYF,TGTGCCAGCAGCAGGGAACGGACCTTTAACGAGCAGTACTTC
.,.,TRBJ1-5,TRBV2,CASSLQNGQPQHF,TGTGCCAGCAGCCTCCAGAATGGTCAGCCCCAGCATTTT
.,few,TRBJ1-1,TRBV7-9,CASSSRQDTEAFF,TGTGCCAGCAGCTCTAGACAGGACACTGAAGCTTTCTTT
TRBD2,.,TRBJ2-1,TRBV6-6,CASQRPIAGGPNEQFF,TGTGCCAGCCAAAGACCAATAGCGGGAGGTCCCAATGAGCAGTTCTTC
TRBD1,few,TRBJ2-1,TRBV5-1,CASSPGQGAYNEQFF,TGCGCCAGCAGCCCGGGACAGGGGGCATACAATGAGCAGTTCTTC
TRBD1,.,TRBJ1-1,TRBV18,CASSPPGQSNTEAFF,TGTGCCAGCTCACCACCGGGACAGTCCAACACTGAAGCTTTCTTT
.,few,TRBJ1-2,TRBV7-2,CASSLSGGSNYGYTF,TGTGCCAGCAGCTTATCCGGGGGATCGAACTATGGCTACACCTTC
.,few,TRBJ2-5,TRBV5-1,CASSLEAGRETQYF,TGCGCCAGCAGCTTGGAGGCGGGCCGGGAGACCCAGTACTTC
.,.,TRBJ2-5,TRBV5-4,CASSSGDQETQYF,TGTGCCAGCAGCTCCGGGGACCAAGAGACCCAGTACTTC
TRBD2,.,TRBJ2-5,TRBV6-5,CATTRVSGAGETQYF,TGTGCCACCACCAGGGTGAGCGGGGCTGGAGAGACCCAGTACTTC
.,.,TRBJ1-1,TRBV28,CASSLQGTEAFF,TGTGCCAGCAGTTTGCAGGGAACTGAAGCTTTCTTT
.,few,TRBJ2-5,TRBV5-1,CASSAGASQETQYF,TGCGCCAGCAGCGCTGGGGCGTCCCAAGAGACCCAGTACTTC
TRBD2,few,TRBJ2-4,TRBV15,CATSTEPIAGAKNIQYF,TGTGCCACCAGCACCGAACCGATAGCGGGAGCCAAAAACATTCAGTACTTC